What follows describes a single T cell receptor (beta chain). The data stem from a study of blood T cell repertoires in COVID-19. Overall study context: The study drew acute and convalescent COVID-19 samples from the United States, Italy and Spain. In each case, the material was cDNA or gDNA derived from T cells, B-cell-depleted T cells, or PBMCs.

As handled by the study authors: Researchers report that nucleated cell counts were estimated from reference gene primer amplification. Only in-frame clones appear in the TCRdb table, and some are missing; sequencing was by immunoSEQ multiplex PCR. That table gives V, J and clone size, and the DNA gave D and trimming. The repertoire holds fewer than 300,000 clones, with roughly 87% as singletons. The sequenced material came from peripheral blood. This sequence was found in a man between 18 and 35 years old with active or convalescent COVID-19.

CDR3 DNA sequence: TGTGCCAGCAGCGAGCCCGGGACACCAGGAGCTGAAGCTTTCTTT. This encodes CASSEPGTPGAEAFF. The chain employs TRBV6-2 or TRBV6-3 and TRBJ1-1, with TRBD1 as a possible D gene (6 bases). From germline, CDR1 is MNHEY and CDR2 SVGEGT. The CDR3 is 15 residues long. Trimming left V 6 bases short and J 6 bases short, with 20 bases between.